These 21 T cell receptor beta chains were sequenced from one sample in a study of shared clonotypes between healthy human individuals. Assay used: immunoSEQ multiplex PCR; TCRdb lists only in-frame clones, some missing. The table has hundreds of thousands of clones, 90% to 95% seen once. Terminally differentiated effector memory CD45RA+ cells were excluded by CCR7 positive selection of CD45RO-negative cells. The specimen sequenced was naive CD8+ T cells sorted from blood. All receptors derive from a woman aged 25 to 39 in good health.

CDR3 sequence reads: CASSEYRPRLAYEQYF. The CDR3 DNA reads TGTGCCAGCAGTGAGTACAGGCCACGATTGGCCTACGAGCAGTACTTC. The gene calls are TRBV2 and TRBJ2-7; TRBD1 might be the D (5 bases). The germline gives CDR1 SNHLY, CDR2 FYNNEI. Deletions cut 3 bases from V and 2 bases from J, with 17 bases between. The CDR3 loop spans 16 amino acids. The whole variable domain, filled in from reference TRBV2 and TRBJ2-7, reads EPEVTQTPSHQVTQMGQEVILRCVPISNHLYFYWYRQILGQKVEFLVSFYNNEISEKSEIFDDQFSVERPDGSNFTLKIRSTKLEDSAMYFCASSEYRPRLAYEQYFGPGTRLTVT.

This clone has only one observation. CDR3 sequence reads: CASTLDRGSYEQYF. CDR3 sequence (DNA): TGTGCCAGCACCCTGGACAGGGGCTCCTACGAGCAGTACTTC. The chain is built from TRBV27 and TRBJ2-7, with 9 bases fitting TRBD1. V was clipped by 7 bases and J by 0 bases; unmatched bases: 4. Germline V CDR1 and CDR2: MNHEY, SMNVEV (reference sequence). There are 14 residues in the CDR3.

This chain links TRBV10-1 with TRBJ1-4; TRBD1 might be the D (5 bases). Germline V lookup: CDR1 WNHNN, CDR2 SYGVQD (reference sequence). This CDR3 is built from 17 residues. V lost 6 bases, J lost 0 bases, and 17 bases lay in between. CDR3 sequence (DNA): TGCGCCAGCAGGGGGGTTGACCTGACTGCAACTAATGAAAAACTGTTTTTT. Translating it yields CASRGVDLTATNEKLFF.

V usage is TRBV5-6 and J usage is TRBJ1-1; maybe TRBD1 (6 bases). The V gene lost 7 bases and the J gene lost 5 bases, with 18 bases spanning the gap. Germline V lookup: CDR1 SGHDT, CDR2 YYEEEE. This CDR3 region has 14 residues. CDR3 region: CASADAGAGTEAFF. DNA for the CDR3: TGTGCCAGCGCCGACGCAGGGGCAGGTACTGAAGCTTTCTTT.

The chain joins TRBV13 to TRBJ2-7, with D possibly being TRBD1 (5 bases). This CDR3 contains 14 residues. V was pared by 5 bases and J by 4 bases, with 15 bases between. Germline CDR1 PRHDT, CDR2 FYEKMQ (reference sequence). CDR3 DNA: TGTGCCAGCAGCCCCGGCAGGGTATTATACGAGCAGTACTTC. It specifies CASSPGRVLYEQYF.

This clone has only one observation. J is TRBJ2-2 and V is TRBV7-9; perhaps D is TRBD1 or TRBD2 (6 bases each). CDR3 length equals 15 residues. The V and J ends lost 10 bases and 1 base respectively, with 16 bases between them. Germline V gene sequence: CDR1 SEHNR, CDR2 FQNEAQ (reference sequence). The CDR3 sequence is CATNGGIMNTGELFF. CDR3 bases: TGTGCCACAAACGGGGGCATCATGAACACCGGGGAGCTGTTTTTT.

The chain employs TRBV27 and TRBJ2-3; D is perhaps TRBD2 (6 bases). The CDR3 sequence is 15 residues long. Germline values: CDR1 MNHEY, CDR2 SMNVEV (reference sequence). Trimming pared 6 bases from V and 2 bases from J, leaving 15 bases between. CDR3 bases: TGTGCCAGCAGCGCCTTTGCGGGATACACAGATACGCAGTATTTT. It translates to CASSAFAGYTDTQYF.

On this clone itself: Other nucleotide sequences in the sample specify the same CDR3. CDR3 in DNA: TGTGCCAGCAGCCCCGGTCCCACTGAAGCTTTCTTT. As protein: CASSPGPTEAFF. This rearrangement joins TRBV5-6 to TRBJ1-1; D is unclear. Germline CDR1 SGHDT, CDR2 YYEEEE. This CDR3 has 12 amino acids. The V and J ends lost 4 bases and 4 bases respectively, with 8 bases between them.

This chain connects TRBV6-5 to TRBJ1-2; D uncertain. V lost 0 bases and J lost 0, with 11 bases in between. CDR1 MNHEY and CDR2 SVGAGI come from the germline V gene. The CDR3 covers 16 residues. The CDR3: CASSYSEGTPNYGYTF. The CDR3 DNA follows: TGTGCCAGCAGTTACTCAGAGGGTACCCCTAACTATGGCTACACCTTC.

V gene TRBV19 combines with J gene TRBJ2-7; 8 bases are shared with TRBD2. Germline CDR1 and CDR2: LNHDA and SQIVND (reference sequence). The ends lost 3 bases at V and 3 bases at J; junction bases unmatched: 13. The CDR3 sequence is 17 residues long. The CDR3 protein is CASSMTGGRTSFYEQYF. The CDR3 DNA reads TGTGCCAGTAGTATGACCGGCGGGAGGACTTCTTTCTACGAGCAGTACTTC. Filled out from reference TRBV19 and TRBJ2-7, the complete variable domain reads DGGITQSPKYLFRKEGQNVTLSCEQNLNHDAMYWYRQDPGQGLRLIYYSQIVNDFQKGDIAEGYSVSREKKESFPLTVTSAQKNPTAFYLCASSMTGGRTSFYEQYFGPGTRLTVT.

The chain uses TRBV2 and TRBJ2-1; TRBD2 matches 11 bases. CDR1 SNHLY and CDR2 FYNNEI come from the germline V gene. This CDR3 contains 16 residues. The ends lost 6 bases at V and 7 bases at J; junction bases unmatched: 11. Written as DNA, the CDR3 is TGTGCCAGCAGGGTCACTGGACTAGCGGGTTTTAATGAGCAGTTCTTC. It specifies CASRVTGLAGFNEQFF.

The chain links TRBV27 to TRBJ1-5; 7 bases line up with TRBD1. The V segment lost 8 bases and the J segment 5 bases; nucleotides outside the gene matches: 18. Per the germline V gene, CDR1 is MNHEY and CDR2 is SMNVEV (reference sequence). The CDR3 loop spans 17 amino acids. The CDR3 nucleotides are TGTGCCAGCCTACAGGGGTCCCGGGACAGACCTCATCAGCCCCAGCATTTT. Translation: CASLQGSRDRPHQPQHF.

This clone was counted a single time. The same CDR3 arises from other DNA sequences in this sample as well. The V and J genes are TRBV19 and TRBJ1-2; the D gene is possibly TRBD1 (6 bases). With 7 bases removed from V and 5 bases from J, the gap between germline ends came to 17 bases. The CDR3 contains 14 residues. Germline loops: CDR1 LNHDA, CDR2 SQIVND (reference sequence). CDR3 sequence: CASTPGQRDYGYTF. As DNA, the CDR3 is TGTGCCAGTACCCCTGGACAGCGCGATTATGGCTACACCTTC.

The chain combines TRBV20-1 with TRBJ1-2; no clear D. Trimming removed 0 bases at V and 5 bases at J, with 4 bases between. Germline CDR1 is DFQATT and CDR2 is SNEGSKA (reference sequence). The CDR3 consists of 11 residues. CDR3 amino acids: CSARDGYGYTF. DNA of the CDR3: TGCAGTGCTAGAGACGGATATGGCTACACCTTC.

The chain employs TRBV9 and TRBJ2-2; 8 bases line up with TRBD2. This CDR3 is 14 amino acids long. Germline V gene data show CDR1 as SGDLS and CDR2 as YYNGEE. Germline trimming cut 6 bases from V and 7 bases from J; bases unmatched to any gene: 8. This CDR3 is CASTRAGVGGELFF. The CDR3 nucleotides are TGTGCCAGCACTCGAGCGGGAGTCGGCGGGGAGCTGTTTTTT.

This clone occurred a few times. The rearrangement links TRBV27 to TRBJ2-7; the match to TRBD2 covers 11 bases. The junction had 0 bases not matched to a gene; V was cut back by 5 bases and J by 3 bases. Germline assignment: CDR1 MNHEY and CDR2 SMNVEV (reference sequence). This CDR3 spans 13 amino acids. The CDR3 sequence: CASSGLAGYEQYF. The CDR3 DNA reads TGTGCCAGCAGTGGACTAGCGGGCTACGAGCAGTACTTC.

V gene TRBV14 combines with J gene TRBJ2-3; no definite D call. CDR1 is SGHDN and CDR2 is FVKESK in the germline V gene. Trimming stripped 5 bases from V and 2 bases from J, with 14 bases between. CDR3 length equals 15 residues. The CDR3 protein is CASSDQPVVTDTQYF. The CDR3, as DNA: TGTGCCAGCAGCGACCAGCCTGTAGTCACAGATACGCAGTATTTT.

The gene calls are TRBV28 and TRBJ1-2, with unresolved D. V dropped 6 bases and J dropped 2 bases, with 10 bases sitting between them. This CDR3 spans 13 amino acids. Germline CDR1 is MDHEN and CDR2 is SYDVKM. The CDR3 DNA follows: TGTGCCAGCAGGGACGGAGAAAACTATGGCTACACCTTC. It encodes CASRDGENYGYTF.

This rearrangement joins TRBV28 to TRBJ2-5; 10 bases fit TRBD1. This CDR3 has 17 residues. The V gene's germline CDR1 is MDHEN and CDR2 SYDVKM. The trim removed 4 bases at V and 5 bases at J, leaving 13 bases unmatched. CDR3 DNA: TGTGCCAGCAGTTCTCCTCGGGACAGGGGCAAGATGGAGACCCAGTACTTC. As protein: CASSSPRDRGKMETQYF.

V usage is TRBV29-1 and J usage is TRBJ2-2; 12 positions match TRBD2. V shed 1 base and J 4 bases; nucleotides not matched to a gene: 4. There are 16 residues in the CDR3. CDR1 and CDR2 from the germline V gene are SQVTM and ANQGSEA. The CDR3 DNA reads TGCAGCGTTGAAGTCCCACTAGCGGGAGGCACCGGGGAGCTGTTTTTT. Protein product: CSVEVPLAGGTGELFF.

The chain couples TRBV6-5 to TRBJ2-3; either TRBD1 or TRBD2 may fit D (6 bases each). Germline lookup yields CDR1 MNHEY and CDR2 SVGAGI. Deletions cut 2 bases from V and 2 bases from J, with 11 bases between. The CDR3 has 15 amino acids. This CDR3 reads CASSYGGRVTDTQYF. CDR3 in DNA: TGTGCCAGCAGTTACGGGGGGCGGGTCACAGATACGCAGTATTTT.